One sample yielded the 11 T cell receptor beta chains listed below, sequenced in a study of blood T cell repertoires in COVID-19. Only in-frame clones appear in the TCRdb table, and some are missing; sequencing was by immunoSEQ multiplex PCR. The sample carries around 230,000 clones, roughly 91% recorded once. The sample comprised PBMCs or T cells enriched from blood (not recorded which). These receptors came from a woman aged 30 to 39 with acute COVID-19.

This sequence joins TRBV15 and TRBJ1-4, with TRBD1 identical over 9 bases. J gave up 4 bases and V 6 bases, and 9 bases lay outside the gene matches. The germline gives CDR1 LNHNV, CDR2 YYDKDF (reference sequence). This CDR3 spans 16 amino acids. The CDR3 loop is CATRVTGQGRNEKLFF. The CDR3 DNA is TGTGCCACCAGAGTGACGGGACAGGGACGTAATGAAAAACTGTTTTTT.

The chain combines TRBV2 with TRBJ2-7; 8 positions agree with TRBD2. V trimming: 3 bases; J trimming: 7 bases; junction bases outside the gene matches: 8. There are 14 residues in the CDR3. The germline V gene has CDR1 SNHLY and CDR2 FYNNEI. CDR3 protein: CASSEFSGVGEQYF. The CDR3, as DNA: TGTGCCAGCAGTGAGTTTAGCGGGGTGGGGGAGCAGTACTTC.

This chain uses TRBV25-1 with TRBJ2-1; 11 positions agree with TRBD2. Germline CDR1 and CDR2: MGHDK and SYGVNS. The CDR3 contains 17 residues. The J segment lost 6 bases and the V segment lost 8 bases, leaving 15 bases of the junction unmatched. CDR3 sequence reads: CASEDPKLAGELNEQFF. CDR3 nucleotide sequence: TGTGCCAGCGAAGACCCTAAACTAGCGGGGGAGCTCAATGAGCAGTTCTTC.

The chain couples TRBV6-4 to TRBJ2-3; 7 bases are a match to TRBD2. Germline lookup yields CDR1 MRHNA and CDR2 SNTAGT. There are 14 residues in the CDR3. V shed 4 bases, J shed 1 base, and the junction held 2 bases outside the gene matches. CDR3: CASSVSGGTDTQYF. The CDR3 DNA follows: TGTGCCAGCAGTGTCAGCGGGGGCACAGATACGCAGTATTTT.

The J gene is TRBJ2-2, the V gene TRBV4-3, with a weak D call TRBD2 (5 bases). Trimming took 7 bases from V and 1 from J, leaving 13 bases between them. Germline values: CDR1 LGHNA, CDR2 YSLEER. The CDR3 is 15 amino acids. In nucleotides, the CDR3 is TGCGCCAGCACCTTCGACACTAGGAACACCGGGGAGCTGTTTTTT. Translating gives CASTFDTRNTGELFF.

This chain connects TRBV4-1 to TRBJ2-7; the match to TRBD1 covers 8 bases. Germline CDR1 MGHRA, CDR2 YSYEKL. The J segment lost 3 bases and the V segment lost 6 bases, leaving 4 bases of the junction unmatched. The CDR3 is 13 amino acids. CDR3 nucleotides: TGCGCCAGCAGTGCTGGACAGGGCTACGAGCAGTACTTC. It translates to CASSAGQGYEQYF.

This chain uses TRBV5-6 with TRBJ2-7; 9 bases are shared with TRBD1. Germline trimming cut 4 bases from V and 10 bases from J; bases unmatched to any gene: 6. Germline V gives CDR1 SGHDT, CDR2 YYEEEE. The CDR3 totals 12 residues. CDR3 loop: CASSRDRVNQYF. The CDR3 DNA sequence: TGTGCCAGCAGCCGGGACAGGGTGAATCAGTACTTC.

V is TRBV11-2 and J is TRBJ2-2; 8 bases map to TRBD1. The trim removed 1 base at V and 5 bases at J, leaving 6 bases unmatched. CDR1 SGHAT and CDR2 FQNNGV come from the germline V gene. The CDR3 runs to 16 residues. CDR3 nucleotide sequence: TGTGCCAGCAGCTTAGGACAGGGGAGTTCAACCGGGGAGCTGTTTTTT. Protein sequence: CASSLGQGSSTGELFF.

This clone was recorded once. The CDR3 loop reads CASSPAGGRGPGEQYF. Written as DNA, the CDR3 is TGTGCCAGCTCACCAGCAGGGGGTAGAGGGCCTGGGGAGCAGTACTTC. This chain links TRBV18 with TRBJ2-7, with 7 bases identical to TRBD1. This CDR3 has 16 amino acids. V lost 2 bases to trimming and J lost 7 bases; unmatched junction nucleotides: 14. Germline V lookup: CDR1 KGHSH, CDR2 LQKENI.

CDR3 region: CASSRGFSGNTIYF. The DNA of the CDR3 is TGTGCCAGCAGCCGAGGATTCTCTGGAAACACCATATATTTT. The chain recombines TRBV11-1 with TRBJ1-3; D remains ambiguous. The CDR3 has 14 amino acids. The V and J ends lost 5 bases and 0 bases respectively, with 8 bases between them. Germline assignment: CDR1 SGHAT and CDR2 FQDESV (reference sequence).

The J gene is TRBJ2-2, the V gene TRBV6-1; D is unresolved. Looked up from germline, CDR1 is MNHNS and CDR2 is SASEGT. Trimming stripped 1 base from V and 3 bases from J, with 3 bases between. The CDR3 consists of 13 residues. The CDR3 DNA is TGTGCCAGCAGTGAAGTATACACCGGGGAGCTGTTTTTT. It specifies CASSEVYTGELFF.